Presented here are 9 T cell receptor beta chains from one specimen sequenced in a study of Ad26.COV2.S vaccination and SARS-CoV-2 variants. Noted treatment: 15 to 20 received Ad26.COV2.S at low or high dose, single or two shots; roughly five received placebo; per-sample allocation not given. Material that was analyzed had been drawn on day 63 after the first vaccine or placebo injection. The table came from immunoSEQ multiplex PCR; TCRdb's copy has only in-frame clones and leaves some out. This sample yields a few hundred thousand clones, of which around 87% are seen a single time; around 3% belongs to the top ten. This specimen was peripheral blood, taken in a trial of Ad26.COV2.S vaccine versus placebo. These receptor sequences come from a person aged 18-65 years who received the Ad26.COV2.S COVID-19 vaccine or a placebo.

This clone came up a few times. The rearrangement uses TRBV6-1 and TRBJ2-7; D gene unclear. Germline V CDR1 and CDR2: MNHNS, SASEGT. V dropped 3 bases and J dropped 7 bases, with 7 bases sitting between them. The CDR3 is 11 amino acids. The CDR3: CASSDYWEQYF. The CDR3 DNA sequence: TGTGCCAGCAGTGATTATTGGGAGCAGTACTTC.

The chain has TRBV30 and TRBJ2-2; no clear D. V shed 0 bases and J shed 6 bases, with 8 bases lying between them. The CDR3 is 13 residues long. Germline CDR1 is GTSNPN and CDR2 is SVGIG (reference sequence). Here the CDR3 DNA reads TGTGCCTGGAGTGTTTGGGGATCCGGGGAGCTGTTTTTT. This encodes CAWSVWGSGELFF.

This chain joins TRBV6-1 and TRBJ2-7; D is possibly TRBD2 (7 bases). The V end was cut by 0 bases, the J end by 4 bases, with 16 bases between. This CDR3 has 16 amino acids. Looked up from germline, CDR1 is MNHNS and CDR2 is SASEGT. As DNA, the CDR3 is TGTGCCAGCAGTGAAGCGGCAGGGAGGGGGGTTTACGAGCAGTACTTC. It encodes CASSEAAGRGVYEQYF.

V usage is TRBV5-1 and J usage is TRBJ2-7; a possible D gene is TRBD2 (7 bases). V lost 2 bases and J 4 bases, leaving 13 bases between the germline ends. Germline CDR1 SGHRS, CDR2 YFSETQ. The CDR3 loop spans 14 amino acids. CDR3 amino acids: CASSLGGGEYEQYF. The CDR3 DNA follows: TGCGCCAGCAGCTTAGGAGGGGGGGAATACGAGCAGTACTTC.

The rearrangement links TRBV30 to TRBJ2-5; D is ambiguous. Germline lookup yields CDR1 GTSNPN and CDR2 SVGIG (reference sequence). V lost 3 bases and J 5 bases, leaving 10 bases between the germline ends. The CDR3 is 12 residues long. CDR3 nucleotides: TGTGCCTGGAGGGAGTCCGGGGAGACCCAGTACTTC. It encodes CAWRESGETQYF.

The chain links TRBV3-1 (or the pseudogene TRBV3-2) to TRBJ2-7; TRBD2 might be the D (6 bases). Trimming removed 1 base at V and 4 bases at J, with 11 bases between. Germline assignment: CDR1 LGHDT and CDR2 YNNKEL (reference sequence). The CDR3 runs 14 residues. Here the CDR3 reads CASSQGGKVYEQYF. The CDR3 coding sequence is TGTGCCAGCAGCCAAGGCGGGAAAGTATACGAGCAGTACTTC.

The CDR3 region has the DNA TGTGCCAGCAGCTTATGGTTGTCGGGCGGAAACATTCAGTACTTC. Its protein is CASSLWLSGGNIQYF. The chain uses TRBV11-2 and TRBJ2-4, with D uncertain. V was cut by 2 bases and J by 6 bases, with 14 bases left in between. Germline assignment: CDR1 SGHAT and CDR2 FQNNGV. The CDR3 loop spans 15 amino acids.

The rearrangement joins TRBV30 to TRBJ2-6; D possibly matches TRBD1 or TRBD2 (6 bases each). CDR3 length: 18 residues. The germline CDR1 and CDR2 sequences are GTSNPN and SVGIG (reference sequence). V lost 0 bases and J lost 0, with 15 bases in between. The CDR3 protein is CAWSVIWGAPSGANVLTF. The CDR3 DNA reads as TGTGCCTGGAGTGTAATCTGGGGGGCCCCCTCTGGGGCCAACGTCCTGACTTTC.

The chain carries TRBV10-2 and TRBJ1-1; tentative D call: TRBD1 (6 bases). V lost 3 bases and J 1 base, leaving 15 bases between the germline ends. This CDR3 has 16 amino acids. Germline-derived CDR1 and CDR2 are WSHSY and SAAADI. This chain's CDR3 is CASSEPRGAANTEAFF. For the CDR3, the DNA is TGCGCCAGCAGTGAACCGAGGGGGGCAGCGAACACTGAAGCTTTCTTT.